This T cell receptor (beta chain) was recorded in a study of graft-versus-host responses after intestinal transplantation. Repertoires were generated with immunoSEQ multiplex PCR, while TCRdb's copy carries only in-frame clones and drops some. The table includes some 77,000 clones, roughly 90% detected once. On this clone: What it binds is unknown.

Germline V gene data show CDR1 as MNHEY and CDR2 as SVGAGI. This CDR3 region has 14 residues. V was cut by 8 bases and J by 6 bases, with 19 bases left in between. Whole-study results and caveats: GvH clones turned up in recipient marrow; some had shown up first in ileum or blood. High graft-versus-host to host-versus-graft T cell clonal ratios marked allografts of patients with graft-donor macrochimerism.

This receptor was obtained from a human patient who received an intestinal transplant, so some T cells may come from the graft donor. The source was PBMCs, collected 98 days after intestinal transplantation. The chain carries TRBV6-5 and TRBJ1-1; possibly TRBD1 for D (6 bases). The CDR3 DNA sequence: TGTGCCAGCCAACCTTATCAGGGGATACCTGAAGCTTTCTTT. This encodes CASQPYQGIPEAFF.